The present TCR beta chain was sequenced within a study of blood T cells in healthy people across ages. Overall study findings and caveats: Higher diversity, along with more naive CD4+ cells, distinguished long-lived donors from aged donors.

For every donor, a draw yielded ten milliliters of peripheral blood. V was clipped by 4 bases and J by 3 bases, with 11 bases between them. This CDR3 has 15 residues. Germline V lookup: CDR1 SGHDT, CDR2 YYEEEE. As regards this clonotype: No antigen is known for it.

Then a second PCR, running about 7 to 11 cycles, was carried out with a sample-barcoded 5' primer and a J-beta primer mix. TCRdb called the 5' RACE reads again in MiXCR, with one record for every CDR3 protein. The table has about 1.6 million distinct CDR3 sequences, approximately 32% seen once; the top ten hold around 10%. The receptor comes from a woman aged 25 to 45 in good health. The source material was blood. The genes are TRBV5-6 and TRBJ2-6; D is possibly TRBD2 (6 bases). The CDR3 sequence: CASSVGLHGANVLTF. CDR3 nucleotides: TGTGCCAGCAGCGTGGGACTTCATGGGGCCAACGTCCTGACTTTC.